The present entry profiles one T cell receptor beta chain with its context. The entry originates in a study of OX40 agonist ivuxolimab in advanced cancers. In the study overall: Clinicians treated patients with ivuxolimab, an agonistic anti-OX40 (CD134) antibody. Patients receiving dose escalation had hepatocellular carcinoma, melanoma, renal cell or head and neck cancer.

Sequenced by immunoSEQ multiplex PCR; TCRdb stores in-frame clones only, minus some. The table shows some 39,000 clones, with around 90% occurring only once. Patients were ineligible given autoimmune disease history or systemic immunosuppression. The junction had 7 bases not matched to a gene; V was cut back by 2 bases and J by 6 bases. CDR1 is SGHRS and CDR2 is YFSETQ in the germline V gene. CDR3 length: 14 residues. This TCR was sampled from an adult with an advanced solid tumor such as melanoma, head and neck, liver or kidney cancer. The chain couples TRBV5-1 to TRBJ2-7; 8 bases fit TRBD1. Sequences were derived from CD4+ or CD8+ T cells sorted from blood, sampled in a trial of the OX40 agonist ivuxolimab. This chain's CDR3 is CASSLRAGGGEQYF. The CDR3 DNA reads as TGCGCCAGCAGCTTACGGGCAGGGGGCGGCGAGCAGTACTTC. The full variable domain, rest sourced from reference TRBV5-1 and TRBJ2-7, is KAGVTQTPRYLIKTRGQQVTLSCSPISGHRSVSWYQQTPGQGLQFLFEYFSETQRNKGNFPGRFSGRQFSNSRSEMNVSTLELGDSALYLCASSLRAGGGEQYFGPGTRLTVT.